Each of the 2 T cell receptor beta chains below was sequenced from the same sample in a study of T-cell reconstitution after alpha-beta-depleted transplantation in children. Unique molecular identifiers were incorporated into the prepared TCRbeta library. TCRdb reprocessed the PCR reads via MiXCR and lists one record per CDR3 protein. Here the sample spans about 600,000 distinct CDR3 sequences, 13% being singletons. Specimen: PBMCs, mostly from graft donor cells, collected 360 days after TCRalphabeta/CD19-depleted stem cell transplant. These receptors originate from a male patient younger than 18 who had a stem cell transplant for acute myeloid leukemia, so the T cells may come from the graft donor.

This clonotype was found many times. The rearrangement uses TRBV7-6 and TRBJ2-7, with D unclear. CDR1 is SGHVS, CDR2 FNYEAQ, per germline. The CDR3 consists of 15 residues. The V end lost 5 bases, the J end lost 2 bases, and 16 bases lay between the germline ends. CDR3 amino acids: CASSELASPTYEQYF. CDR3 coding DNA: TGTGCCAGCAGCGAATTGGCCAGCCCTACCTACGAGCAGTACTTC.

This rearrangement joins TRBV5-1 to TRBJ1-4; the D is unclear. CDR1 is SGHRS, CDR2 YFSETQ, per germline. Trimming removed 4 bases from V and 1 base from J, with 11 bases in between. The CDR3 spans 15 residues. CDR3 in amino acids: CASSEAGGTNEKLFF. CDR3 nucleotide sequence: TGCGCCAGCAGCGAAGCAGGAGGAACTAATGAAAAACTGTTTTTT.